This passage covers 32 T cell receptor beta chains from one sample sequenced in a study of identical twins. TCRdb processed the 5' RACE reads anew with MiXCR; each CDR3 protein has one entry. Here the sample spans about 460,000 distinct CDR3 sequences, 14% being singletons. These data are also associated with another study on yellow fever vaccine responses in identical twins.

Sequences were obtained from CD4+ T cells sorted from blood. Every receptor here comes from a woman younger than 30 in good health.

Ten or more counts support this clonotype. The chain combines TRBV5-1 with TRBJ2-3; D is unclear. V lost 0 bases and J lost 4, with 21 bases in between. Per the germline V gene, CDR1 is SGHRS and CDR2 is YFSETQ. The CDR3 length is 18 residues. CDR3 in amino acids: CASSLESLGQVTSDTQYF. DNA of the CDR3: TGCGCCAGCAGCTTGGAATCCCTCGGTCAAGTTACTTCAGATACGCAGTATTTT. The full variable domain, with the rest looked up from reference TRBV5-1 and TRBJ2-3, is KAGVTQTPRYLIKTRGQQVTLSCSPISGHRSVSWYQQTPGQGLQFLFEYFSETQRNKGNFPGRFSGRQFSNSRSEMNVSTLELGDSALYLCASSLESLGQVTSDTQYFGPGTRLTVL.

This clonotype was detected a few times. The chain uses TRBV27 and TRBJ1-5; D is uncertain. Germline-derived CDR1 and CDR2 are MNHEY and SMNVEV (reference sequence). This CDR3 contains 14 residues. Deletions cut 6 bases from V and 9 bases from J, with 18 bases between. The DNA for the CDR3 is TGTGCCAGCAGCCTCTCCGGGCCCTTGGGGCCCCAGCATTTT. Protein sequence: CASSLSGPLGPQHF.

The chain has TRBV12-3 or TRBV12-4 and TRBJ2-7, with D possibly called TRBD1 or TRBD2 (6 bases each). The CDR3 runs 12 residues. Trimming stripped 2 bases from V and 7 bases from J, with 9 bases between. DNA of the CDR3: TGTGCCAGCAGTTTAAGGGGGGAAGAGCAGTACTTC. Protein product: CASSLRGEEQYF.

The chain uses TRBV2 and TRBJ2-2, with 8 bases that match TRBD1. The CDR3 extends over 14 amino acids. CDR1 is SNHLY and CDR2 is FYNNEI in the germline V gene. Trimming at V came to 4 bases and at J to 6 bases, leaving 4 bases not matched to a gene. The CDR3 loop is CASSAEGQAGELFF. The CDR3 coding sequence is TGTGCCAGCAGTGCCGAGGGACAGGCCGGGGAGCTGTTTTTT.

In this sample, this clonotype turned up a few times. This chain joins TRBV5-1 and TRBJ2-1, with D possibly being TRBD2 (5 bases). This CDR3 has 16 residues. In germline, CDR1 is SGHRS, CDR2 YFSETQ. V was trimmed by 0 bases and J by 12 bases, leaving 22 bases between them. In DNA form, the CDR3 reads TGCGCCAGCAGCTTGGAAATACCCCCTAGCCGTTTTGTGCAGTTCTTC. Protein sequence: CASSLEIPPSRFVQFF.

This sequence joins TRBV28 and TRBJ2-7; TRBD1 might be the D (6 bases). CDR3 length equals 13 residues. V lost 8 bases to trimming and J lost 3 bases, with 14 bases between them. From germline, CDR1 is MDHEN and CDR2 SYDVKM. CDR3 protein: CASGEGVIYEQYF. The CDR3 nucleotides read TGTGCCAGCGGTGAGGGGGTCATCTACGAGCAGTACTTC.

The chain joins TRBV7-8 to TRBJ2-5, with D possibly being TRBD2 (5 bases). In germline, CDR1 is SGHVS, CDR2 FQNEAQ. The V gene lost 3 bases and the J gene lost 1 base, with 15 bases spanning the gap. The CDR3 contains 16 residues. This chain's CDR3 is CASSFRGFSIQETQYF. CDR3 DNA sequence: TGTGCCAGCAGCTTTCGGGGTTTTTCCATCCAAGAGACCCAGTACTTC.

The sample holds a few counts of this clonotype. The genes are TRBV20-1 and TRBJ2-1, with TRBD2 identical over 7 bases. Germline assignment: CDR1 DFQATT and CDR2 SNEGSKA (reference sequence). The CDR3 is made up of 17 amino acids. Unmatched junction bases numbered 9, after V lost 1 base and J lost 0 bases. The CDR3 is CSARVASGTNSYNEQFF. In nucleotides, the CDR3 is TGCAGTGCTAGAGTCGCCTCCGGGACTAACTCCTACAATGAGCAGTTCTTC.

The gene calls are TRBV6-1 and TRBJ2-4; TRBD1 or TRBD2 may be the D gene (5 bases each). V shed 2 bases and J shed 9 bases, with 26 bases lying between them. In germline, CDR1 is MNHNS, CDR2 SASEGT. This CDR3 comprises 18 residues. CDR3 bases: TGTGCCAGCAGTGAAAGCGGATGGGGTGACAGAAGGACGGGCATTCAGTACTTC. Its protein product is CASSESGWGDRRTGIQYF.

There are a few counts of this clonotype. The chain employs TRBV9 and TRBJ1-4; D gene ambiguous. Germline values: CDR1 SGDLS, CDR2 YYNGEE. Trimming removed 1 base at V and 2 bases at J, with 12 bases between. The CDR3 totals 16 residues. CDR3 coding DNA: TGTGCCAGCAGCGTAACGCCCACCATCACTAATGAAAAACTGTTTTTT. Its protein is CASSVTPTITNEKLFF.

The CDR3 bases are TGTGCCTGCAAGCGGGGACATACCTACAATGAGCAGTTCTTC. Residues: CACKRGHTYNEQFF. J is TRBJ2-1 and V is TRBV7-2, with D maybe TRBD2 (7 bases). This CDR3 region has 14 residues. The V end lost 11 bases, the J end lost 2 bases, and 16 bases lay between the germline ends. Germline V gene lookup returns CDR1 SGHTA and CDR2 FQGNSA.

There are many counts of this clonotype. V usage is TRBV10-3 and J usage is TRBJ1-2; D gene uncertain. The CDR3 has 14 amino acids. V lost 0 bases, J lost 2 bases, and 7 bases lay in between. The germline V gene has CDR1 ENHRY and CDR2 SYGVKD. DNA of the CDR3: TGTGCCATCAGTGAGTCGGCGGGGAACTATGGCTACACCTTC. It specifies CAISESAGNYGYTF.

This clonotype was counted many times. The rearrangement uses TRBV29-1 and TRBJ1-2, with D maybe TRBD1 (5 bases). This CDR3 has 12 residues. Germline-derived CDR1 and CDR2 are SQVTM and ANQGSEA. The V gene lost 6 bases and the J gene lost 5 bases, with 13 bases spanning the gap. CDR3 amino acids: CSVELDSYGYTF. CDR3 DNA: TGCAGCGTAGAATTAGACAGTTATGGCTACACCTTC.

The J gene is TRBJ2-5, the V gene TRBV11-2, with D maybe TRBD2 (5 bases). V was clipped by 2 bases and J by 7 bases, with 17 bases between them. Germline assignment: CDR1 SGHAT and CDR2 FQNNGV. This CDR3 region has 15 residues. The CDR3: CASSLYQDGGWTQYF. CDR3 in DNA: TGTGCCAGCAGCTTATATCAGGACGGAGGATGGACCCAGTACTTC.

This chain connects TRBV28 to TRBJ2-7, with D hard to call. The CDR3 is made up of 15 amino acids. Germline-derived CDR1 and CDR2 are MDHEN and SYDVKM. V lost 1 base to trimming and J lost 3 bases, with 13 bases between them. DNA of the CDR3: TGTGCCAGCAGTTTATCGGATATAGGGTTCTACGAGCAGTACTTC. Protein sequence: CASSLSDIGFYEQYF.

This clonotype was counted only a few times. This chain joins TRBV6-1 and TRBJ2-1; the D is unclear. Per the germline V gene, CDR1 is MNHNS and CDR2 is SASEGT. Trimming pared 7 bases from V and 4 bases from J, leaving 14 bases between. CDR3 length: 14 amino acids. As DNA, the CDR3 is TGTGCCAGCACGCCCCTCACCAATTACAATGAGCAGTTCTTC. This codes for CASTPLTNYNEQFF.

This clonotype was found a few times. The chain links TRBV5-1 to TRBJ2-7; 9 bases line up with TRBD1. V lost 4 bases and J lost 3; bases outside the gene matches: 11. This CDR3 contains 16 residues. Germline CDR1 SGHRS, CDR2 YFSETQ. The CDR3 spells CASSPAVGQGHYEQYF. CDR3 DNA: TGCGCCAGCAGCCCAGCCGTCGGACAGGGGCACTACGAGCAGTACTTC. Filled out from reference TRBV5-1 and TRBJ2-7, the complete variable domain reads KAGVTQTPRYLIKTRGQQVTLSCSPISGHRSVSWYQQTPGQGLQFLFEYFSETQRNKGNFPGRFSGRQFSNSRSEMNVSTLELGDSALYLCASSPAVGQGHYEQYFGPGTRLTVT.

This clonotype was seen a handful of times. The chain carries TRBV27 and TRBJ2-1; 7 bases line up with TRBD1. CDR1 and CDR2 (germline): MNHEY, SMNVEV (reference sequence). The CDR3 runs to 15 residues. Germline trimming cut 6 bases from V and 4 bases from J; bases unmatched to any gene: 9. The CDR3 sequence is CASSRQGISYNEQFF. The CDR3 region has the DNA TGTGCCAGCAGCAGACAGGGTATTTCGTACAATGAGCAGTTCTTC.

There are a few counts of this clonotype. The genes are TRBV3-1 and TRBJ2-3, with D possibly called TRBD1 or TRBD2 (5 bases each). The CDR3 length is 15 residues. CDR1 LGHDT and CDR2 YNNKEL come from the germline V gene (reference sequence). Between the trimmed V and J ends, which lost 2 bases and 4 bases, there was a span of 13 bases. The CDR3 here is CASSQRDRPADTQYF. Here the CDR3 DNA reads TGTGCCAGCAGCCAAAGGGACCGCCCGGCAGATACGCAGTATTTT.

This clonotype was found a few times. V gene TRBV4-2 combines with J gene TRBJ2-2; D may be TRBD1 (6 bases). This CDR3 spans 15 amino acids. Germline assignment: CDR1 LGHNA and CDR2 YNFKEQ. The V end was cut by 3 bases, the J end by 3 bases, with 11 bases between. DNA for the CDR3: TGTGCCAGCAGCCAGGTTGAGGGGGACACCGGGGAGCTGTTTTTT. It codes for CASSQVEGDTGELFF.

This clonotype was observed a few times. At one boundary the junction diverges from the germline segment, which might be a read error. The chain is built from TRBV6-1 and TRBJ2-1; 8 bases agree with TRBD1. The CDR3 has 16 amino acids. CDR1 MNHNS and CDR2 SASEGT come from the germline V gene. CDR3 sequence (DNA): TGTGCCAGCAGTAGCTTACCCGGACAGGGCTACAATGAGCACTTCTTC. It encodes CASSSLPGQGYNEHFF.

The chain joins TRBV5-1 to TRBJ2-1, with TRBD2 as a possible D gene (6 bases). The CDR3 has 17 amino acids. Trimming cost V 3 bases and J 4 bases, with 20 bases left between them. Germline V gene data show CDR1 as SGHRS and CDR2 as YFSETQ. CDR3 residues: CASSSSLSLGGYNEQFF. DNA of the CDR3: TGCGCCAGCAGCTCCAGCTTGAGTTTGGGGGGATACAATGAGCAGTTCTTC.

The chain combines TRBV5-1 with TRBJ2-7; TRBD2 agrees at 7 bases. Germline V CDR1 and CDR2: SGHRS, YFSETQ. Germline trimming cut 4 bases from V and 2 bases from J; bases unmatched to any gene: 9. This CDR3 comprises 15 residues. The CDR3 bases are TGCGCCAGCAGCCTCCGGGGACTACCTACCTACGAGCAGTACTTC. It encodes CASSLRGLPTYEQYF.

This clonotype was recorded once. V is TRBV18 and J is TRBJ2-7; unclear D gene. Trimming took off 0 bases at V and 2 bases at J, with 8 bases between the two ends. Per the germline V gene, CDR1 is KGHSH and CDR2 is LQKENI. This CDR3 comprises 14 residues. The CDR3 nucleotides read TGTGCCAGCTCACCACCGGCGCTAACCTACGAGCAGTACTTC. As protein: CASSPPALTYEQYF.

This clonotype was seen a few times. The rearrangement links TRBV19 to TRBJ1-1; D remains unclear. The V end lost 9 bases, the J end lost 3 bases, and 8 bases lay between the germline ends. Germline assignment: CDR1 LNHDA and CDR2 SQIVND (reference sequence). The CDR3 runs to 11 residues. The CDR3 DNA is TGTGCCAGCACTGATTACACTGAAGCTTTCTTT. It is translated as CASTDYTEAFF.

The genes are TRBV20-1 and TRBJ2-3, with D hard to call. The CDR3 runs to 13 residues. Germline V gene data show CDR1 as DFQATT and CDR2 as SNEGSKA (reference sequence). V shed 2 bases and J shed 3 bases, with 9 bases lying between them. CDR3 in amino acids: CSARSEITDTQYF. The CDR3, as DNA: TGCAGTGCTAGATCCGAGATTACAGATACGCAGTATTTT.

This clonotype was seen more than once but under ten times. The J gene is TRBJ2-3, the V gene TRBV11-2, with D possibly being TRBD1 or TRBD2 (5 bases each). Germline V gene sequence: CDR1 SGHAT, CDR2 FQNNGV. Trimming pared 2 bases from V and 4 bases from J, leaving 19 bases between. This CDR3 comprises 17 residues. CDR3 sequence: CASSLSTGTPRADTQYF. CDR3 DNA sequence: TGTGCCAGCAGCTTATCCACCGGGACCCCGAGGGCAGATACGCAGTATTTT.

This chain uses TRBV5-1 with TRBJ2-5; TRBD2 might be the D (6 bases). The CDR3 totals 17 residues. V was shortened by 0 bases and J by 3 bases, with 18 bases between the two germline ends. Germline CDR1 reads SGHRS; CDR2 reads YFSETQ. CDR3 sequence: CASSLAPPTSSEETQYF. The CDR3 DNA is TGCGCCAGCAGCTTGGCCCCCCCGACTAGTTCGGAAGAGACCCAGTACTTC.

This clonotype was picked up many times. V is TRBV11-1 and J is TRBJ2-1; no reliable D call. Trimming removed 5 bases at V and 14 bases at J, with 28 bases between. Germline-derived CDR1 and CDR2 are SGHAT and FQDESV (reference sequence). The CDR3 consists of 16 residues. The DNA for the CDR3 is TGTGCCAGCAGCCTACCTCTCGGACCAACTGAAGGCACCAAGTTCTTC. This encodes CASSLPLGPTEGTKFF.

The chain joins TRBV13 to TRBJ2-3; 8 bases align to TRBD1. V was clipped by 4 bases and J by 0 bases; unmatched bases: 3. This CDR3 spans 15 amino acids. Germline values: CDR1 PRHDT, CDR2 FYEKMQ (reference sequence). CDR3 DNA: TGTGCCAGCAGCTCTTACAGGGGGAGCACAGATACGCAGTATTTT. Translation gives CASSSYRGSTDTQYF. The full variable domain, completed using reference TRBV13 and TRBJ2-3, is AAGVIQSPRHLIKEKRETATLKCYPIPRHDTVYWYQQGPGQDPQFLISFYEKMQSDKGSIPDRFSAQQFSDYHSELNMSSLELGDSALYFCASSSYRGSTDTQYFGPGTRLTVL.

In its sample, this clonotype was seen a few times. J is TRBJ2-1 and V is TRBV25-1; D gene ambiguous. CDR1 MGHDK and CDR2 SYGVNS come from the germline V gene. V lost 2 bases and J 4 bases, leaving 12 bases between the germline ends. The CDR3 loop spans 15 amino acids. The CDR3 reads CASSERFNPYNEQFF. CDR3 DNA sequence: TGTGCCAGCAGTGAACGGTTCAATCCGTACAATGAGCAGTTCTTC.

CDR3 in DNA: TGTGCCAGTACCTCGGACAGGGACCAAGAGACCCAGTACTTC. It specifies CASTSDRDQETQYF. This chain joins TRBV19 and TRBJ2-5; 8 nucleotides align to TRBD1. V trimming: 7 bases; J trimming: 0 bases; junction bases outside the gene matches: 4. The CDR3 runs to 14 residues. The germline gives CDR1 LNHDA, CDR2 SQIVND (reference sequence).